The rows below give T cell receptor beta chains drawn from one sample of a study of OX40 agonist ivuxolimab in advanced cancers. Some clones are missing from TCRdb's copy, which holds only in-frame ones; the method was immunoSEQ multiplex PCR. The data show more than 50,000 clones, with 89% seen just once and more than 10% held by the top ten. Sequencing was performed on CD4+ or CD8+ T cells sorted from blood, taken in a trial of the OX40 agonist ivuxolimab. These receptors came from an adult with an advanced solid tumor such as melanoma, head and neck, liver or kidney cancer. Both conserved end residues are part of each CDR3. D genes are given only for firm matches. Some rows have no size entry. The others give once, few or many, or a class for an expanded clone.

NA,TRBJ2-7,TRBV19,NA,TGTGCCAGTAGTACCGAGATTCCCTACGAGCAGTACTTC,CASSTEIPYEQYF
NA,TRBJ2-1,TRBV7-9,NA,TGTGCCAGCAGCTTAGTAACAGAGCAGTACCTTACCTACAATGAGCAGTTCTTC,CASSLVTEQYLTYNEQFF
few,TRBJ2-3,TRBV28,NA,TGTGCCAGCAGTTCACAAACCCTAAGGACAGTCACAGATACGCAGTATTTT,CASSSQTLRTVTDTQYF
NA,TRBJ1-1,TRBV9,NA,TGTGCCAGCAGCCTGGGGGGGATGAACACTGAAGCTTTCTTT,CASSLGGMNTEAFF
once,TRBJ2-5,TRBV9,NA,TGTGCCAGCAGCGTAGGGGTGGGAAAAGAGACCCAGTACTTC,CASSVGVGKETQYF
NA,TRBJ2-1,TRBV27,TRBD2,TGTGCCAGCAGTTTAGGCGGGAGCTACAATGAGCAGTTCTTC,CASSLGGSYNEQFF
NA,TRBJ2-7,TRBV5-5,TRBD1,TGTGCCAGTAACCCTCAGGGGGCGGACGCCTACGAGCAGTACTTC,CASNPQGADAYEQYF
NA,TRBJ2-7,TRBV7-2,NA,TGTGCCAGCAGCTCCAACCAGGGGTTTCAGGGCTACGAGCAGTACTTC,CASSSNQGFQGYEQYF
NA,TRBJ2-5,TRBV7-8,NA,TGTGCCAGCAGCTTAGGATTTGAGACCCAGTACTTC,CASSLGFETQYF
NA,TRBJ2-1,TRBV27,NA,TGTGCCAGCAGTTCCAGGCCAGCTCTAAGGAATGAGCAGTTCTTC,CASSSRPALRNEQFF
NA,TRBJ1-1,TRBV10-2,TRBD1,TGCGCCAGCAGGGGGACAGAGAACACTGAAGCTTTCTTT,CASRGTENTEAFF
NA,TRBJ2-7,TRBV7-6,NA,TGTGCCAGCAGCCCCGCAGGGGGGGCCTCCGAGCAGTACTTC,CASSPAGGASEQYF
NA,TRBJ1-1,TRBV25-1,NA,TGTGCCAGCAGTGCGCCTGTGAACACTGAAGCTTTCTTT,CASSAPVNTEAFF
NA,TRBJ2-2,TRBV9,NA,TGTGCCAGCAGCGTGGCAGCCCCCGGGGAGCTGTTTTTT,CASSVAAPGELFF
NA,TRBJ1-5,TRBV9,NA,TGTGCCAGCAGCCCGACCCCGGCGGGCAATCAGCCCCAGCATTTT,CASSPTPAGNQPQHF
NA,TRBJ2-2,TRBV10-1,NA,TGCGCCAGCATGGAGACAGGGAACACCGGGGAGCTGTTTTTT,CASMETGNTGELFF
few,TRBJ1-2,TRBV30,NA,TGTGCCTGGACCCTAACAGGGAAAGGCTACACCTTC,CAWTLTGKGYTF
NA,TRBJ2-1,TRBV7-9,NA,TGTGCCAGCAGGCCTAAGGGGGTAAACAATGAGCAGTTCTTC,CASRPKGVNNEQFF
once,TRBJ2-1,TRBV5-6,NA,TGTGCCAGCCATAGGCATTACAATGAGCAGTTCTTC,CASHRHYNEQFF
NA,TRBJ1-6,TRBV4-1,NA,TGCGCCAGCAGCTTCCGACTACAAAGCGAATCACCCCTCCACTTT,CASSFRLQSESPLHF
NA,TRBJ2-5,TRBV27,NA,TGTGCCAGCAGTCCATACAATGGGGGAGAGACCCAGTACTTC,CASSPYNGGETQYF
NA,TRBJ1-5,TRBV6-1,NA,TGTGCCATACAGGGCAGCAATCAGCCCCAGCATTTT,CAIQGSNQPQHF
NA,TRBJ2-7,TRBV27,NA,TGTGCCAGCAGTACCACGGGGTACGGGTACGAGCAGTACTTC,CASSTTGYGYEQYF
NA,TRBJ1-1,TRBV30,NA,TGTGCCTGGAGTGTTCTATATCACACTGAAGCTTTCTTT,CAWSVLYHTEAFF
medium-sized,TRBJ1-5,TRBV27,TRBD1,TGTGCCAGCAGTGATGGGACAGGTCCGAATCAGCCCCAGCATTTT,CASSDGTGPNQPQHF